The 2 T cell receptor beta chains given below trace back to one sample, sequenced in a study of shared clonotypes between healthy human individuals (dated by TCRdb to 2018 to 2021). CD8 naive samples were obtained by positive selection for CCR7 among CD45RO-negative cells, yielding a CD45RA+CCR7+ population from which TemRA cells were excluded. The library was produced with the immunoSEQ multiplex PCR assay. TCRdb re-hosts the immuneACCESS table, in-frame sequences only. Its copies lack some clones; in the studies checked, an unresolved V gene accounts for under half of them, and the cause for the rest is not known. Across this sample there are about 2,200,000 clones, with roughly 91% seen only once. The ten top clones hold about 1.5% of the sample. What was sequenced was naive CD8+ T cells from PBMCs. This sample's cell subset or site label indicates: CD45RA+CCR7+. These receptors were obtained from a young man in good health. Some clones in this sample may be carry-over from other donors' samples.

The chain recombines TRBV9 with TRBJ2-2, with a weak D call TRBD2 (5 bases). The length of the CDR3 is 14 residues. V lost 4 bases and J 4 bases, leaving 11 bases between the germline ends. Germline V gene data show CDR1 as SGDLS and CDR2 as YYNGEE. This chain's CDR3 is CASSHTRGTGELFF. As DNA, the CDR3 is TGTGCCAGCAGCCATACCCGGGGCACCGGGGAGCTGTTTTTT.

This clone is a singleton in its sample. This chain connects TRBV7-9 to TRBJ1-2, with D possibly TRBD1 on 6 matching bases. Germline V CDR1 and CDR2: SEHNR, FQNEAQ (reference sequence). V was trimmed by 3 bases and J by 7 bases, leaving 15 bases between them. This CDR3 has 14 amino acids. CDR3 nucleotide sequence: TGTGCCAGCAGCTTCATGGACAGAATCCTTGGCTACACCTTC. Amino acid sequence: CASSFMDRILGYTF.